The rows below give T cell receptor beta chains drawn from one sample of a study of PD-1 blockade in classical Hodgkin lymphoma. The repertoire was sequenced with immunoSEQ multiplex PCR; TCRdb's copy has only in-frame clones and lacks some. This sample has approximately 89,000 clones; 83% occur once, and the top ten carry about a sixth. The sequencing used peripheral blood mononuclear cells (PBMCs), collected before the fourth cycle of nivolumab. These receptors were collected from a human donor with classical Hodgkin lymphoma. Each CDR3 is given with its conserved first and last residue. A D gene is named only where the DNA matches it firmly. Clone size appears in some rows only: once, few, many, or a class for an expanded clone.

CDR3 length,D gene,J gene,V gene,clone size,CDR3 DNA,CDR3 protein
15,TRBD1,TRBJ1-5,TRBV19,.,TGTGCCAGCCTAGGACAGGGGTGGCGGAATCAGCCCCAGCATTTT,CASLGQGWRNQPQHF
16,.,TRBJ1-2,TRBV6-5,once,TGTGCCAGCAGTTTGGGCGGTGTCGGGGTTAACTATGGCTACACCTTC,CASSLGGVGVNYGYTF
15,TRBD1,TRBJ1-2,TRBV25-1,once,TGTGCCAGCAGTGCCCTGACAGGGTCCGGTGGTGGCTACACCTTC,CASSALTGSGGGYTF
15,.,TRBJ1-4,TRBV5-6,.,TGTGCCAGCAGCGGGCCGACAGCGTTAGATGAAAAACTGTTTTTT,CASSGPTALDEKLFF
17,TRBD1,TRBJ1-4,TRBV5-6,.,TGTGCCAGCAGCTCCGGGACAGGGGGCTTATTAGGTGGAAAACTGTTTTTT,CASSSGTGGLLGGKLFF
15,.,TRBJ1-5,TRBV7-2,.,TGTGCCAGCAGCTTATCAGGGGCGAACAATCAGCCCCAGCATTTT,CASSLSGANNQPQHF
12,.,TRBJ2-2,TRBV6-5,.,TGTGCCAGCAGTTACTCGACCGGGGAGCTGTTTTTT,CASSYSTGELFF
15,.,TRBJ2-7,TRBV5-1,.,TGCGCCAGCAGCGCACTACAGGGCGGAGGGTACGAGCAGTACTTC,CASSALQGGGYEQYF
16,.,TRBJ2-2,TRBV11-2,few,TGTGCCAGCACCACCCGGTGGCAGGGGAACACCGGGGAGCTGTTTTTT,CASTTRWQGNTGELFF
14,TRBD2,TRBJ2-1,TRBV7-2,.,TGTGCCAGCACCATCGGGACTAGGGGCAATGAGCAGTTCTTC,CASTIGTRGNEQFF
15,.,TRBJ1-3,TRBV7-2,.,TGTGCCAGCAGCGGGCTCCTGGAGTATGGAAACACCATATATTTT,CASSGLLEYGNTIYF
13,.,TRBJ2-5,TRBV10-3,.,TGTGCCATCAGTGCCGGGGACGGGGAGACCCAGTACTTC,CAISAGDGETQYF
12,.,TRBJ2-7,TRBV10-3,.,TGTGCCGTCCGACAGGCAGGCTACGAGCAGTACTTC,CAVRQAGYEQYF
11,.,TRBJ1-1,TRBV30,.,TGTGCCCGCGGTACGAACACTGAAGCTTTCTTT,CARGTNTEAFF
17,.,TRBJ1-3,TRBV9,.,TGTGCCAGCAGCCCCCGGGGTGGGAGTTACTCTGGAAACACCATATATTTT,CASSPRGGSYSGNTIYF
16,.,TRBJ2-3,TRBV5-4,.,TGTGCCAGCAGCTTGGTTGGTCGGAAAGGCACAGATACGCAGTATTTT,CASSLVGRKGTDTQYF
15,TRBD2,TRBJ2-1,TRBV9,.,TGTGCCAGCAGCGTAGGGACTAGCGGGAAAAATGAGCAGTTCTTC,CASSVGTSGKNEQFF
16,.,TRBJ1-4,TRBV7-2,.,TGTGCCAGCAGCTTAGCCCGACAGGCTCTAAATGAAAAACTGTTTTTT,CASSLARQALNEKLFF
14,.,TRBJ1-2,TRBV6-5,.,TGTGCCAGCAGTCCGTTCGAAGGCGCGCCCGGCTACACCTTC,CASSPFEGAPGYTF
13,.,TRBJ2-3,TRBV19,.,TGTGCCAGTAGTATACAGGATGCTGGTACGCAGTATTTT,CASSIQDAGTQYF
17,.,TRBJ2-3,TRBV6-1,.,TGTGCCAGCAGTGATACAGGGGGCGGGAGGTACACAGATACGCAGTATTTT,CASSDTGGGRYTDTQYF
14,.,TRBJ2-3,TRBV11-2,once,TGTGCCAGCAGCTTGTTCAGAATTACAGATACGCAGTATTTT,CASSLFRITDTQYF
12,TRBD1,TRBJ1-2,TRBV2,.,TGTGCCAGCACCGGACAGGGGTATGGCTACACCTTC,CASTGQGYGYTF
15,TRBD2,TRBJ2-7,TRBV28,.,TGTGCCAGCAGTCAACCGGGACTAGCGGGGTACGAGCAGTACTTC,CASSQPGLAGYEQYF
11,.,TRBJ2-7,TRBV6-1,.,TGTGTGACAGGCGAATTCAACGAGCAGTACTTC,CVTGEFNEQYF
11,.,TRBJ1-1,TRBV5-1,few,TGCGCCAGCACCGGGAACACTGAAGCTTTCTTT,CASTGNTEAFF
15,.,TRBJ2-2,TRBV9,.,TGTGCCAGCAGCGTATTAGGTTCGAACACCGGGGAGCTGTTTTTT,CASSVLGSNTGELFF
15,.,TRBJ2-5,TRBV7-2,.,TGTGCCAGCAGCCGGGACGACGTAACCAGGGAGACCCAGTACTTC,CASSRDDVTRETQYF
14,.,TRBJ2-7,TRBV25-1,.,TGTGCCAGCAGTGAATGGGGCAGTACCTACGAGCAGTACTTC,CASSEWGSTYEQYF
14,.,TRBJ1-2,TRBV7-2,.,TGTGCCAGCAGCCAGGGCTGGAATAACTATGGCTACACCTTC,CASSQGWNNYGYTF
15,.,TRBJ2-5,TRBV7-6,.,TGTGCCAGCAGCTCCGGGCCCGGTCCGCAAGAGACCCAGTACTTC,CASSSGPGPQETQYF
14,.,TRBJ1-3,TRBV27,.,TGTGCCAGCAGTTCCAGGGTCTCTGGAAACACCATATATTTT,CASSSRVSGNTIYF
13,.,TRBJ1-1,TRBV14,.,TGTGCCAGCAGCCAAGAACGCGCCAGCCGGACTTTCTTT,CASSQERASRTFF
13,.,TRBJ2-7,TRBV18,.,TGTGCCAGCTCACCATGGACAGCCTACGAGCAGTACTTC,CASSPWTAYEQYF
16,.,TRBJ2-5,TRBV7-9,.,TGTGCCAGCATTCCATCCCAGGGGCGGGGCGGGGAGACCCAGTACTTC,CASIPSQGRGGETQYF
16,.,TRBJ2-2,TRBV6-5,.,TGTGCCAGCAGTTACCTAGACCCGGGGGTCACCGGGGAGCTGTTTTTT,CASSYLDPGVTGELFF
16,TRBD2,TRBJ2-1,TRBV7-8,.,TGTGCCAGCAGCTTAGACACTAGCGGGAGTTGGGATGAGCAGTTCTTC,CASSLDTSGSWDEQFF
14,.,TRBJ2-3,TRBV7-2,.,TGTGCCAGCAGCTTAGTACCATCGTTTGATACGCAGTATTTT,CASSLVPSFDTQYF
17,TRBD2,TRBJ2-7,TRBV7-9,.,TGTGCCAGCAGCCCATCAACCGGGACTAGCGGGGGAAACGAGCAGTACTTC,CASSPSTGTSGGNEQYF
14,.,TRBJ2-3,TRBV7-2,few,TGTGCCAGCAGCTTAGCGAGTGGGGGGCGTACGCAGTATTTT,CASSLASGGRTQYF
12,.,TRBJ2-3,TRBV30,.,TGTGCCTGGAGTCATTCCACAGATACGCAGTATTTT,CAWSHSTDTQYF
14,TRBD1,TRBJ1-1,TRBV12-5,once,TGTGCTAGTGGTTGGGGGGACAGTCGCCCTGAAGCTTTCTTT,CASGWGDSRPEAFF
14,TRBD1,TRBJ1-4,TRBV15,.,TGTGCCACCAGCACCCGACAGGGGCAGGAAAAACTGTTTTTT,CATSTRQGQEKLFF
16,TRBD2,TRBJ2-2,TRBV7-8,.,TGTGCCAGCAGCTCCGGACTAGCGGGAATAACCGGGGAGCTGTTTTTT,CASSSGLAGITGELFF
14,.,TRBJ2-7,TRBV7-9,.,TGTGCCAGCACGACGGGTGCGAACCCCTACGAGCAGTACTTC,CASTTGANPYEQYF